A selection of T cell receptor beta chains follows, all from one sample in a study of human T cells and chemical hapten exposure. TCRdb reprocessed the RACE reads with MiXCR, giving one entry per CDR3 protein. The sample carries tens of thousands of distinct CDR3 sequences, 8.5% to 10% recorded once. The specimen was whole blood, collected in connection with sensitization to the hapten diphenylcyclopropenone (DPC). Every receptor here comes from a woman aged 25 to 39 with alopecia areata. Some clones in this sample may be carry-over from other donors' samples. The CDR3 runs from the conserved cysteine through the conserved F or W. A D gene is named only where the DNA matches it firmly. Some rows have no size entry. The others give once, few or many, or a class for an expanded clone.

>-|TRBV6-2/TRBV6-3|-|TRBJ1-5
TGTGCCAGCAGTGGCGGGACTTATACCAATCAGCCCCAGCATTTT
CASSGGTYTNQPQHF
>many|TRBV28|TRBD1|TRBJ1-4
TGTGCCAGTGGACAGGGGGATGAAAAACTGTTTTTT
CASGQGDEKLFF
>few|TRBV12-3/TRBV12-4|TRBD1|TRBJ2-7
TGTGCCAGCAGCGAGGGACAGGGGTGGTACGAGCAGTACTTC
CASSEGQGWYEQYF
>few|TRBV27|-|TRBJ1-1
TGTGCCAGCAGTTTGGCAGGGGTGTCCACTGAAGCTTTCTTT
CASSLAGVSTEAFF
>many|TRBV6-1|-|TRBJ1-6
TGTGCCAGCAGTGAAGTGGGTAGGGGCAGCACAAATAATTCACCCCTCCACTTT
CASSEVGRGSTNNSPLHF
>few|TRBV7-2|-|TRBJ2-2
TGTGCCAGCAGCTTAGCTACACCTCCGGGGGAGCTGTTTTTT
CASSLATPPGELFF
>-|TRBV20-1|TRBD1|TRBJ1-5
TGCAGTGCTAGCTCGGCAGGGGGCGGCAATCAGCCCCAGCATTTT
CSASSAGGGNQPQHF
>many|TRBV5-1|TRBD1|TRBJ2-7
TGCGCCAGCAGCTTAACCGGGACAGGGTCCGACTACGAGCAGTACTTC
CASSLTGTGSDYEQYF
>many|TRBV29-1|-|TRBJ2-1
TGCAGCTATAAGTACAATGAGCAGTTCTTC
CSYKYNEQFF
>-|TRBV12-3/TRBV12-4|-|TRBJ2-3
TGTGCCAGCAGTTTAAGACTACCGACCACAGATACGCAGTATTTT
CASSLRLPTTDTQYF
>few|TRBV11-2|TRBD2|TRBJ2-5
TGTGCCAGCAGGCCCGGGGCGGGAGGGACCCAGTACTTC
CASRPGAGGTQYF
>few|TRBV5-1|-|TRBJ1-5
TGCGCCAGCAGCAAAGACAGGACCCGGGGCAATCAGCCCCAGCATTTT
CASSKDRTRGNQPQHF
>-|TRBV7-9|-|TRBJ1-6
TGTGCCAGCAGCTCAGTTAGGGGTCTCACACCCCTCCACTTT
CASSSVRGLTPLHF
>many|TRBV2|-|TRBJ2-5
TGTGCCAGCAATGGCTTAGAGACCCAGTACTTC
CASNGLETQYF
>many|TRBV10-3|TRBD2|TRBJ2-3
TGTGCCATCAGTGAGGGAATAGCGGGGATAACAGATACGCAGTATTTT
CAISEGIAGITDTQYF
>-|TRBV3-1|-|TRBJ2-2
TGTGCCAGCAGCCAAGGTTCAGGGAGGGAGCTGTTTTTT
CASSQGSGRELFF
>few|TRBV29-1|-|TRBJ2-1
TGCAGCGTTGAAGCGGACTATGAGCAGTTCTTC
CSVEADYEQFF
>few|TRBV6-6|TRBD1|TRBJ1-5
TGTGCCAGCACCTTCGACAGGGCCAGCAATCAGCCCCAGCATTTT
CASTFDRASNQPQHF
>few|TRBV11-2|TRBD2|TRBJ2-2
TGTGCCAGCATCCTAGCGGGGGGGTACACCGGGGAGCTGTTTTTT
CASILAGGYTGELFF
>many|TRBV18|-|TRBJ1-5
TGTGCCAGCTCACTCCTGGACGGTAGCAATCAGCCCCAGCATTTT
CASSLLDGSNQPQHF
>few|TRBV29-1|-|TRBJ2-5
TGCAGCCAGACCTCACCCAGGGGGGCCAGGGAGACCCAGTACTTC
CSQTSPRGARETQYF
>-|TRBV12-3/TRBV12-4|TRBD1|TRBJ1-5
TGTGCCAGCAGTTTTCGACAGGGGGATGGGAATCAGCCCCAGCATTTT
CASSFRQGDGNQPQHF
>-|TRBV7-8|TRBD1|TRBJ2-7
TGTGCCAGCAGCCGCGAGGGGGCGGAGTACTTC
CASSREGAEYF
>few|TRBV2|TRBD2|TRBJ2-5
TGTGCCAGCAGACCGCTAGCGGGGGCCCAAGAGACCCAGTACTTC
CASRPLAGAQETQYF
>-|TRBV14|-|TRBJ1-1
TGTGCCAGCAGCCGGGGTTGGATGTCGGCTGAAGCTTTCTTT
CASSRGWMSAEAFF
>few|TRBV7-8|-|TRBJ1-2
TGTGCCAGCAGCTTAGGAGGGATGAAAGGCTACACCTTC
CASSLGGMKGYTF
>many|TRBV2|-|TRBJ2-3
TGTGCCAGCAGTCGAATCACAGATACGCAGTATTTT
CASSRITDTQYF
>-|TRBV6-5|-|TRBJ2-5
TGTGCCAGCAGGTCCGGGACTTCGAAGGAGACCCAGTACTTC
CASRSGTSKETQYF
>few|TRBV7-3|TRBD1|TRBJ2-2
TGTGCCAGCAGCGCCCGGACAGGGACCGGGGAGCTGTTTTTT
CASSARTGTGELFF
>many|TRBV11-2|TRBD2|TRBJ2-1
TGTGCCAGCAGCTTCGAACTAGCGGGTCTTCATGAGCAGTTCTTC
CASSFELAGLHEQFF
>many|TRBV12-3/TRBV12-4|-|TRBJ2-1
TGTGCCAGCAGTTTTGTGGGCCATGAGCAGTTCTTC
CASSFVGHEQFF
>many|TRBV6-1|TRBD1|TRBJ1-2
TGTGCCAGCGGGCCGGGACAGGGGGCGTATGGCTACACCTTC
CASGPGQGAYGYTF
>few|TRBV7-9|TRBD1|TRBJ1-2
TGTGCCAGCAGCGTCGACAGGGGTAGCTACACCTTC
CASSVDRGSYTF
>few|TRBV6-6|-|TRBJ2-2
TGTGCCAGCAGTTACCCGGGACAGAACACCGGGGAGCTGTTTTTT
CASSYPGQNTGELFF
>few|TRBV7-3|TRBD2|TRBJ2-3
TGTGCCAGCAGCCCCGGGGGGGCCGGAGGAGATACGCAGTATTTT
CASSPGGAGGDTQYF
>-|TRBV18|TRBD1|TRBJ2-7
TGTGCCAGCTCACGCACAGGGGGCTACGAGCAGTACTTC
CASSRTGGYEQYF
>-|TRBV7-6|TRBD2|TRBJ2-1
TGTGCCAGCAGCTTACCGGGACTAGCATTGAATGAGCAGTTCTTC
CASSLPGLALNEQFF
>-|TRBV6-5|-|TRBJ1-1
TGTGCCAGCAGTTATGGTTCTGGGATCGCGAACACTGAAGCTTTCTTT
CASSYGSGIANTEAFF
>many|TRBV7-9|-|TRBJ2-3
TGTGCCAGCAGCTTAGACGAGAACAGGGTTCGGGGCACAGATACGCAGTATTTT
CASSLDENRVRGTDTQYF
>many|TRBV28|-|TRBJ1-2
TGTGCCACCTCGCCCTATTATGGCTACACCTTC
CATSPYYGYTF
>few|TRBV27|-|TRBJ1-5
TGTGCCAGCAGCTCCCTGAGGGGGGATTATGAGAGCAATCAGCCCCAGCATTTT
CASSSLRGDYESNQPQHF
>-|TRBV5-1|-|TRBJ2-3
TGCGCCAGCAGCTTCCAGGGTCGAAGCACAGATACGCAGTATTTT
CASSFQGRSTDTQYF